The sequence of this TCR beta chain was determined in a study of siplizumab effects on memory and regulatory T cells. Profiling relied on immunoSEQ multiplex PCR, and the TCRdb table lists in-frame clones only, not all of them. The sample has approximately 94,000 clones, over 90% seen once. The CDR3 runs to 17 residues. The V gene end was trimmed by 0 bases and the J gene end by 2 bases; junction bases not matched to a gene: 6. CDR1 KGHSH and CDR2 LQKENI come from the germline V gene. The TCR sequence derives from a human donor in good health. The rearrangement uses TRBV18 and TRBJ2-3; 9 nucleotides match TRBD2. The sample comprised non-Treg CD4+ T cells sorted from blood. Written as DNA, the CDR3 is TGTGCCAGCTCACCACCGCTTCTAGCGGGAATCACAGATACGCAGTATTTT. Encoded protein: CASSPPLLAGITDTQYF.